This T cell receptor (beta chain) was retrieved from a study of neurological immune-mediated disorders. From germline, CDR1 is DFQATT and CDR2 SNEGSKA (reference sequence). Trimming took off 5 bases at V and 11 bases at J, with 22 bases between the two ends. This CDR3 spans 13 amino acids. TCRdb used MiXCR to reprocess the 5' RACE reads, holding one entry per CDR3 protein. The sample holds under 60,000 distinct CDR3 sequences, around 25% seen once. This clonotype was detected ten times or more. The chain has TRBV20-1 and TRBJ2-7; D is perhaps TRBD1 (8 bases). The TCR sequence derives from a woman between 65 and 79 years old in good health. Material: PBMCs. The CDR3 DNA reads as TGCAGTGCTCCGACAGGGGTCCCCGCGGGGGAGTACTTC. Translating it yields CSAPTGVPAGEYF.